These 32 T cell receptor beta chains were all obtained from the same sample, sequenced in a study of blood T cell repertoires in COVID-19. Sequenced by immunoSEQ multiplex PCR; TCRdb stores in-frame clones only, minus some. The sample shows 100,000 to 150,000 clones, 60% to 85% of them seen only once. The sample was peripheral blood. The receptors here all came from a man aged 65 to 79 with acute or convalescent COVID-19.

The V and J genes are TRBV19 and TRBJ1-2, with D unclear. CDR3 size: 11 residues. Germline V gives CDR1 LNHDA, CDR2 SQIVND (reference sequence). Trimming took off 2 bases at V and 7 bases at J, with 5 bases between the two ends. CDR3 sequence: CASSISLGYTF. The CDR3 DNA follows: TGTGCCAGTAGTATATCCCTTGGCTACACCTTC.

The sample holds one count of this clone. The chain couples TRBV9 to TRBJ1-1; a possible D gene is TRBD1 (6 bases). Germline lookup yields CDR1 SGDLS and CDR2 YYNGEE. The V end lost 4 bases, the J end lost 1 base, and 8 bases lay between the germline ends. The CDR3 is 13 amino acids. The CDR3 DNA follows: TGTGCCAGCAGCACACAGGGGAACACTGAAGCTTTCTTT. It yields the protein CASSTQGNTEAFF.

The chain has TRBV9 and TRBJ2-5; tentative D call: TRBD1 (7 bases). The CDR3 is 15 residues long. The germline V gene encodes CDR1 SGDLS and CDR2 YYNGEE. With 4 bases removed from V and 5 bases from J, the gap between germline ends came to 18 bases. The CDR3 region is CASSSMEGARETQYF. The CDR3, as DNA: TGTGCCAGCAGCTCTATGGAGGGGGCGAGGGAGACCCAGTACTTC.

This clone was seen a few times. The rearrangement links TRBV11-2 to TRBJ1-2; D not certain. Germline values: CDR1 SGHAT, CDR2 FQNNGV. Trimming stripped 1 base from V and 5 bases from J, with 17 bases between. The CDR3 covers 16 residues. For the CDR3, the DNA is TGTGCCAGCAGCTTAGTATCCGGGAGCTCTGGGTATGGCTACACCTTC. Its translation is CASSLVSGSSGYGYTF.

This clone came up a few times. The V gene is TRBV12-3 or TRBV12-4, the J gene TRBJ1-1; unclear D gene. V was cut by 1 base and J by 8 bases, with 8 bases left in between. The CDR3 length is 12 residues. CDR3 protein: CASSLEVREAFF. For the CDR3, the DNA is TGTGCCAGCAGTTTAGAAGTCAGGGAAGCTTTCTTT.

This chain uses TRBV19 with TRBJ2-5; D not certain. This CDR3 is 13 amino acids long. Germline CDR1 reads LNHDA; CDR2 reads SQIVND (reference sequence). V lost 0 bases, J lost 3 bases, and 5 bases lay in between. CDR3 protein: CASSIDPEETQYF. In nucleotides, the CDR3 is TGTGCCAGTAGTATAGACCCCGAAGAGACCCAGTACTTC.

The gene calls are TRBV6-1 and TRBJ2-7; a possible D gene is TRBD2 (6 bases). CDR3 length: 14 amino acids. The V and J ends lost 1 base and 1 base respectively, with 8 bases between them. Looked up from germline, CDR1 is MNHNS and CDR2 is SASEGT. The CDR3, as DNA: TGTGCCAGCAGTGAAGGGGGGGTGTCCTACGAGCAGTACTTC. It codes for CASSEGGVSYEQYF.

CDR3 sequence reads: CASSESRVMNTEAFF. CDR3 in DNA: TGTGCCAGCTCAGAAAGTCGGGTCATGAACACTGAAGCTTTCTTT. The chain joins TRBV18 to TRBJ1-1; no firm D call. Germline assignment: CDR1 KGHSH and CDR2 LQKENI. This CDR3 contains 15 residues. V shed 5 bases and J shed 0 bases, with 13 bases lying between them.

The chain carries TRBV5-6 and TRBJ1-2, with a tentative D call TRBD1 (5 bases). CDR3 length: 17 amino acids. In germline, CDR1 is SGHDT, CDR2 YYEEEE. Trimming shortened V by 3 bases and J by 0 bases, and 18 bases separated the two germline ends. The CDR3 coding sequence is TGTGCCAGCAGCTCGAGAAGGACACGATTATCTAACTATGGCTACACCTTC. Residues: CASSSRRTRLSNYGYTF.

The sample holds a few counts of this clone. The J gene is TRBJ1-3, the V gene TRBV11-2; 8 nucleotides match TRBD1. Unmatched junction bases numbered 3, after V lost 0 bases and J lost 2 bases. The CDR3 runs 16 residues. Germline V CDR1 and CDR2: SGHAT, FQNNGV. The CDR3 nucleotides read TGTGCCAGCAGCTTAGACCGACAGGGGACTGGAAACACCATATATTTT. The encoded protein is CASSLDRQGTGNTIYF.

This rearrangement joins TRBV9 to TRBJ1-2; D is perhaps TRBD1 (5 bases). Germline CDR1 SGDLS, CDR2 YYNGEE. Trimming stripped 1 base from V and 5 bases from J, with 12 bases between. The CDR3 has 14 residues. The CDR3 loop reads CASSVLEGTYGYTF. In nucleotides, the CDR3 is TGTGCCAGCAGCGTATTGGAGGGGACTTATGGCTACACCTTC.

The rearrangement uses TRBV18 and TRBJ1-2, with D unclear. Trimming took 6 bases from V and 5 from J, leaving 22 bases between them. Germline CDR1 KGHSH, CDR2 LQKENI. The CDR3 is made up of 16 amino acids. Here the CDR3 DNA reads TGTGCCAGCTCTCCGAGTAACCGGGAGGGCTGGTATGGCTACACCTTC. Translated, it gives CASSPSNREGWYGYTF.

V is TRBV30 and J is TRBJ2-7, with D hard to call. The CDR3 sequence is 11 residues long. Trimming took off 0 bases at V and 5 bases at J, with 5 bases between the two ends. CDR1 and CDR2 from the germline V gene are GTSNPN and SVGIG (reference sequence). The CDR3 sequence: CAWSVLDEQYF. The CDR3 DNA reads as TGTGCCTGGAGTGTACTCGACGAGCAGTACTTC.

The chain uses TRBV9 and TRBJ2-2; possibly TRBD2 for D (6 bases). The germline CDR1 and CDR2 sequences are SGDLS and YYNGEE. CDR3 length equals 15 residues. The germline V and J ends were trimmed by 3 bases and 0 bases, with 9 bases remaining between them. The DNA for the CDR3 is TGTGCCAGCAGCGGGAGGGCGACGAACACCGGGGAGCTGTTTTTT. Its protein is CASSGRATNTGELFF.

This clone has only a few counts. The chain couples TRBV5-1 to TRBJ2-1; 8 nucleotides agree with TRBD2. Germline V CDR1 and CDR2: SGHRS, YFSETQ. V dropped 4 bases and J dropped 1; count of bases not matched to a gene: 7. This CDR3 is 16 amino acids long. CDR3 protein: CASSLGGARSYNEQFF. The CDR3 region has the DNA TGCGCCAGCAGCCTCGGGGGGGCACGGTCCTACAATGAGCAGTTCTTC.

This chain connects TRBV5-4 to TRBJ2-5, with D possibly being TRBD2 (6 bases). The CDR3 is made up of 15 amino acids. V was trimmed by 3 bases and J by 1 base, leaving 13 bases between them. Germline CDR1 and CDR2: SGHNT and YYREEE (reference sequence). The CDR3 sequence is CASSSGTLSQETQYF. In DNA, the CDR3 is TGTGCCAGCAGCTCCGGGACTCTCAGCCAAGAGACCCAGTACTTC.

The gene calls are TRBV18 and TRBJ2-6, with TRBD1 identical over 7 bases. Germline CDR1 and CDR2: KGHSH and LQKENI. The J segment lost 2 bases and the V segment lost 3 bases, leaving 4 bases of the junction unmatched. This CDR3 is 16 amino acids long. CDR3 coding DNA: TGTGCCAGCTCACCCTTAGACAGGGCTGGGGCCAACGTCCTGACTTTC. Its protein is CASSPLDRAGANVLTF.

V is TRBV7-2 and J is TRBJ2-5; 9 positions match TRBD2. CDR3 size: 17 residues. In germline, CDR1 is SGHTA, CDR2 FQGNSA. Trimming at V came to 5 bases and at J to 1 base, leaving 11 bases not matched to a gene. CDR3: CASSPGAGGGIQETQYF. The CDR3 coding sequence is TGTGCCAGCAGCCCCGGCGCGGGGGGGGGAATCCAAGAGACCCAGTACTTC.

The gene calls are TRBV7-2 and TRBJ1-5, with TRBD1 as a possible D gene (6 bases). CDR3 size: 13 residues. Germline loops: CDR1 SGHTA, CDR2 FQGNSA. Trimming left V 5 bases short and J 7 bases short, with 12 bases between. CDR3 sequence: CASSQQGWQPQHF. In nucleotides, the CDR3 is TGTGCCAGCAGCCAACAGGGATGGCAGCCCCAGCATTTT.

The genes are TRBV5-1 and TRBJ2-3, with a tentative D call TRBD2 (5 bases). This CDR3 region has 13 residues. Trimming pared 4 bases from V and 7 bases from J, leaving 13 bases between. Germline V CDR1 and CDR2: SGHRS, YFSETQ. The CDR3 protein is CASSLTLGNTQYF. The CDR3 DNA is TGCGCCAGCAGCCTCACCCTCGGGAATACGCAGTATTTT.

The chain recombines TRBV5-1 with TRBJ2-5; D remains unclear. The V gene lost 0 bases and the J gene lost 3 bases, with 9 bases spanning the gap. The CDR3 is 14 residues long. Germline V gene sequence: CDR1 SGHRS, CDR2 YFSETQ. DNA of the CDR3: TGCGCCAGCAGCTTGGCCGGTACAGAAGAGACCCAGTACTTC. This sequence encodes CASSLAGTEETQYF.

Written as DNA, the CDR3 is TGTGCCAGCAGCCAGTACAGGGGGCAGGGCTATGGCTACACCTTC. Its protein product is CASSQYRGQGYGYTF. The V call is TRBV4-2, the J call TRBJ1-2, with 9 positions matching TRBD1. Trimming cost V 3 bases and J 4 bases; bases outside gene matches: 6. The CDR3 contains 15 residues. The germline CDR1 and CDR2 sequences are LGHNA and YNFKEQ.

Only one count was recorded for this clone. The V and J genes are TRBV6-2 or TRBV6-3 and TRBJ1-2; D ambiguous. The germline V gene has CDR1 MNHEY and CDR2 SVGEGT. The CDR3 has 15 residues. V was pared by 0 bases and J by 3 bases, with 11 bases between. CDR3 sequence reads: CASSYSAAPYYGYTF. As DNA, the CDR3 is TGTGCCAGCAGTTACTCGGCTGCACCGTACTATGGCTACACCTTC.

The CDR3 DNA is TGTGCCAGCAGTTCTCCCGACAGGGTTCCCGGGGAGCTGTTTTTT. Protein: CASSSPDRVPGELFF. V gene TRBV6-5 combines with J gene TRBJ2-2; TRBD1 matches 7 bases. CDR1 MNHEY and CDR2 SVGAGI come from the germline V gene. The CDR3 loop spans 15 amino acids. V shed 4 bases and J 6 bases; nucleotides not matched to a gene: 8.

The J gene is TRBJ2-2, the V gene TRBV27; D possibly corresponds to TRBD1 (5 bases). V was trimmed by 5 bases and J by 4 bases, leaving 11 bases between them. This CDR3 comprises 14 residues. CDR1 MNHEY and CDR2 SMNVEV come from the germline V gene (reference sequence). This CDR3 reads CASSPRDFTGELFF. The CDR3 region has the DNA TGTGCCAGCAGTCCCAGGGATTTCACCGGGGAGCTGTTTTTT.

The rearrangement links TRBV9 to TRBJ2-3; 13 nucleotides match TRBD2. Trimming cost V 2 bases and J 4 bases; bases outside gene matches: 4. Per germline, CDR1 SGDLS and CDR2 YYNGEE. The CDR3 has 16 amino acids. CDR3 protein: CASSVGTSGAADTQYF. The CDR3 DNA reads as TGTGCCAGCAGCGTCGGGACTAGCGGGGCAGCAGATACGCAGTATTTT.

The chain combines TRBV10-3 with TRBJ1-2; D call uncertain. The CDR3 length is 16 residues. Germline V gene data show CDR1 as ENHRY and CDR2 as SYGVKD. V lost 4 bases, J lost 4 bases, and 19 bases lay in between. CDR3 loop: CAISAATPSTGYGYTF. The CDR3 DNA sequence: TGTGCCATCAGTGCCGCGACTCCTTCAACCGGCTATGGCTACACCTTC.

V usage is TRBV11-3 and J usage is TRBJ2-1; TRBD2 matches at 11 bases. The CDR3 is 16 residues long. Germline-derived CDR1 and CDR2 are SGHNT and YENEEA. V was clipped by 5 bases and J by 2 bases; unmatched bases: 5. The CDR3 nucleotides read TGTGCCAGCAGCATACTAGCGGGGGACCCCTACAATGAGCAGTTCTTC. Its translation: CASSILAGDPYNEQFF.

This sequence joins TRBV19 and TRBJ1-1; the D is unclear. CDR1 and CDR2 from the germline V gene are LNHDA and SQIVND (reference sequence). CDR3 length equals 15 residues. The V end was cut by 1 base, the J end by 4 bases, with 13 bases between. CDR3 in DNA: TGTGCCAGTAGTATAGGGCCGGGCGGGAGCACTGAAGCTTTCTTT. Translating gives CASSIGPGGSTEAFF.

The chain joins TRBV18 to TRBJ1-1, with D possibly TRBD1 on 6 matching bases. Trimming took 3 bases from V and 2 from J, leaving 13 bases between them. Germline loops: CDR1 KGHSH, CDR2 LQKENI. The CDR3 extends over 15 amino acids. CDR3 coding DNA: TGTGCCAGCTCACCGTCAAAACAGGGAAACACTGAAGCTTTCTTT. Its protein product is CASSPSKQGNTEAFF.

V gene TRBV4-1 combines with J gene TRBJ1-6; 8 bases map to TRBD1. This CDR3 is built from 17 residues. With V trimmed by 0 bases and J by 6 bases, 7 bases remained unmatched. Looked up from germline, CDR1 is MGHRA and CDR2 is YSYEKL. CDR3 nucleotide sequence: TGCGCCAGCAGCCAAGATGGGCAGGGGGCAGGTAATTCACCCCTCCACTTT. This gives the protein CASSQDGQGAGNSPLHF.

This chain connects TRBV9 to TRBJ1-6; D gene uncertain. The CDR3 extends over 12 amino acids. V was clipped by 1 base and J by 14 bases, with 10 bases between them. In germline, CDR1 is SGDLS, CDR2 YYNGEE. The CDR3 nucleotides read TGTGCCAGCAGCGTATCGGGATTCACCCTCCACTTT. Translation: CASSVSGFTLHF.